This is a list of T cell receptor beta chains from one sample in a study of blood T cell repertoires in COVID-19. This table comes from immunoSEQ multiplex PCR, and its TCRdb copy is limited to in-frame clones, with some not included. The table shows 150,000 to 200,000 clones, with 80% to 95% occurring only once. Sequencing used peripheral blood. The receptors were gathered from a woman aged 45-65 years with acute or convalescent COVID-19. Both conserved end residues are trimmed from each CDR3.

V,J,CDR3
TRBV28,TRBJ2-3,ASGRGSTDTQY
TRBV9,TRBJ2-2,ASSVGGQMTGELF
TRBV10-3,TRBJ1-1,AISSTGEAF
TRBV20-1,TRBJ2-7,SASNRDSFHEQY
TRBV28,TRBJ1-1,ASSPGQGRTEAF
TRBV6-5,TRBJ1-2,ASRTGTAASHGYT
TRBV27,TRBJ1-2,ASRTYEGGRGYT
TRBV15,TRBJ2-5,ATSRASLLETQY
TRBV7-9,TRBJ2-1,ASSLFGAGGNEQF
TRBV11-1,TRBJ1-4,ASSGTGTGEKLF
TRBV5-5,TRBJ2-7,ASSLEGPSYEQY
TRBV28,TRBJ1-2,ASSLVPDRMRYGYT
TRBV5-6,TRBJ2-5,ASSQRQGRGVQETQY
TRBV11-3,TRBJ2-1,ASSPQGMWGEQF
TRBV6-5,TRBJ1-6,ASSYSPRLTNSPLH
TRBV4-1,TRBJ1-4,ASSQGERRVGQANEKLF
TRBV5-1,TRBJ2-6,ASSLESSRGFFSGANVLT
TRBV28,TRBJ1-3,ASSFKGLGGTIY
TRBV9,TRBJ1-3,ASSLDRVPGNTIY
TRBV28,TRBJ2-7,ASSSRTSGSPEPYEQY
TRBV2,TRBJ1-6,ASSNPTGVGPLH
TRBV29-1,TRBJ2-7,SVGGLAGSREQY
TRBV19,TRBJ1-6,ASPGGGVFNSPLH
TRBV6-5,TRBJ1-1,ASSMDRVTGEAF
TRBV24-1,TRBJ2-5,ATSDLKAGLETQY
TRBV28,TRBJ2-2,ASSLSGGGSGELF
TRBV10-3,TRBJ2-1,AIREGGASEQF
TRBV7-3,TRBJ1-1,ASSPWINRGPALMNTEAF
TRBV7-3,TRBJ1-1,ASSTGTGGEAF
TRBV18,TRBJ2-1,ASSPGSERDNEQF
TRBV28,TRBJ2-3,ASAGTSPADTQY
TRBV6-5,TRBJ2-5,ASRQGETQY
TRBV6-6,TRBJ1-1,ASSRPGWGTEAF
TRBV28,TRBJ1-5,ASSLGTGGGSNQPQH
TRBV6-5,TRBJ1-2,ASSPGGSYT
TRBV13,TRBJ1-2,ASSLLGAGYT
TRBV28,TRBJ1-2,ASSLRSGGYT
TRBV6-5,TRBJ1-5,ASSPDSHQPQH
TRBV18,TRBJ2-3,ASIESDTQY
TRBV7-9,TRBJ2-2,ASSPGKGRTGELF
TRBV18,TRBJ1-6,ASSPQGASTYNSPLH
TRBV11-2,TRBJ1-1,ASSPTVNTEAF
TRBV7-2,TRBJ1-2,ASSLQQGDGYT
TRBV19,TRBJ1-5,ASSIQGFNQPQH
TRBV28,TRBJ2-7,ASRDGGATYEQY
TRBV27,TRBJ1-2,ASSLSWTGNYGYT
TRBV19,TRBJ1-6,ASSLGGNSPLH
TRBV19,TRBJ2-2,AIGQTNTGELF
TRBV11-2,TRBJ2-1,ASSSTGVINEQF
TRBV23-1,TRBJ2-5,ASPLGGETQY
TRBV11-1,TRBJ2-7,ASRPRQGGYEQY
TRBV30,TRBJ2-2,AWSMTLTGELF
TRBV7-2,TRBJ1-2,ASSEGRGRYGYT
TRBV28,TRBJ2-1,ASSLPGEQF
TRBV13,TRBJ2-1,ASSLKDTNEQF
TRBV19,TRBJ1-5,ASSMGTGNQPQH
TRBV7-2,TRBJ2-1,ASGKTGFNNEQF
TRBV19,TRBJ2-3,ASSFSGRLAGADTQY
TRBV7-3,TRBJ2-3,ASSSLAGSTDTQY
TRBV6-6,TRBJ1-5,ASSYGGQGEDQPQH